One and the same sample provided the 19 T cell receptor beta chains below, sequenced in a study of blood T cell repertoires in COVID-19. TCRdb's table, derived via immunoSEQ multiplex PCR, lists solely in-frame clones and lacks some. The sample consists of approximately 350,000 clones, roughly nine tenths of them appearing once. The sample taken for sequencing was PBMCs or T cells enriched from blood (not recorded which). Every receptor here comes from a woman aged 25-40 years who had recovered from COVID-19.

This chain joins TRBV15 and TRBJ1-2, with D unclear. The CDR3 covers 19 residues. Germline loops: CDR1 LNHNV, CDR2 YYDKDF (reference sequence). V lost 1 base and J 1 base, leaving 22 bases between the germline ends. The CDR3 DNA reads TGTGCCACCAGCAGAGGCTTCGGAACAGTCTCCCGGGATAACTATGGCTACACCTTC. Its translation: CATSRGFGTVSRDNYGYTF.

This clone appeared a single time. J is TRBJ1-1 and V is TRBV13; 10 bases align to TRBD1. Per the germline V gene, CDR1 is PRHDT and CDR2 is FYEKMQ (reference sequence). The ends lost 5 bases at V and 4 bases at J; junction bases unmatched: 4. The CDR3 loop spans 14 amino acids. The CDR3 region has the DNA TGTGCCAGCAGCCGGGACAGGGGAAGCACTGAAGCTTTCTTT. Amino acid sequence: CASSRDRGSTEAFF.

V gene TRBV7-9 combines with J gene TRBJ2-1; D possibly corresponds to TRBD2 (5 bases). Trimming cost V 3 bases and J 1 base, with 13 bases left between them. There are 16 residues in the CDR3. CDR1 SEHNR and CDR2 FQNEAQ come from the germline V gene (reference sequence). CDR3 amino acids: CASSFVLRGSYNEQFF. CDR3 in DNA: TGTGCCAGCAGCTTTGTTTTGAGAGGGTCCTACAATGAGCAGTTCTTC.

In DNA, the CDR3 is TGTGCCAGCAGTGAACGGGGGACTGAAGCTTTCTTT. This encodes CASSERGTEAFF. The chain employs TRBV25-1 and TRBJ1-1; the D gene is possibly TRBD1 (5 bases). Trimming took off 2 bases at V and 5 bases at J, with 6 bases between the two ends. The V gene's germline CDR1 is MGHDK and CDR2 SYGVNS. The CDR3 totals 12 residues.

V usage is TRBV28 and J usage is TRBJ1-4, with TRBD1 matching 8 bases. Trimming took 5 bases from V and 4 from J; bases not matched to a gene: 15. Germline V gene data show CDR1 as MDHEN and CDR2 as SYDVKM. CDR3 length equals 18 residues. The CDR3 region has the DNA TGTGCCAGCAGTCCGTTTCGGTCCTCAGGGGGCTATAATGAAAAACTGTTTTTT. This sequence encodes CASSPFRSSGGYNEKLFF.

The rearrangement links TRBV4-1 to TRBJ1-1; D remains unclear. The CDR3 is 15 residues long. V was clipped by 4 bases and J by 1 base, with 13 bases between them. Germline V lookup: CDR1 MGHRA, CDR2 YSYEKL. Here the CDR3 reads CASSPGARRNTEAFF. The CDR3 nucleotides read TGCGCCAGCAGCCCGGGAGCTCGGAGGAACACTGAAGCTTTCTTT.

The CDR3 loop is CASSPRDITYEQYF. The CDR3 DNA reads as TGTGCCAGCAGCCCACGGGACATAACCTACGAGCAGTACTTC. The V gene is TRBV7-8, the J gene TRBJ2-7; TRBD1 might be the D (6 bases). Germline CDR1 SGHVS, CDR2 FQNEAQ. The ends were cut back, 5 bases at V and 2 bases at J, with 13 bases in the middle. The CDR3 covers 14 residues.

V gene TRBV12-5 combines with J gene TRBJ2-7; 11 nucleotides align to TRBD2. The CDR3 runs 15 residues. Germline CDR1 is LGHNT and CDR2 is FRNRAP. The ends lost 0 bases at V and 5 bases at J; junction bases unmatched: 3. DNA of the CDR3: TGTGCTAGTGGTTTGGTGGGACTAGCGGTACACGAGCAGTACTTC. It specifies CASGLVGLAVHEQYF. Based on the CDR3 plus reference TRBV12-5 and TRBJ2-7, the full variable domain is DARVTQTPRHKVTEMGQEVTMRCQPILGHNTVFWYRQTMMQGLELLAYFRNRAPLDDSGMPKDRFSAEMPDATLATLKIQPSEPRDSAVYFCASGLVGLAVHEQYFGPGTRLTVT.

The chain combines TRBV6-5 with TRBJ1-3, with TRBD1 matching over 7 bases. This CDR3 spans 15 amino acids. V lost 5 bases and J lost 4; bases outside the gene matches: 8. Germline-derived CDR1 and CDR2 are MNHEY and SVGAGI. The chain's CDR3 is CASSRQGIAGNTIYF. The CDR3 nucleotides read TGTGCCAGCAGTCGACAGGGTATCGCCGGAAACACCATATATTTT.

The rearrangement links TRBV14 to TRBJ1-1; 7 bases match TRBD1. CDR3 size: 16 residues. Per germline, CDR1 SGHDN and CDR2 FVKESK. V lost 2 bases to trimming and J lost 3 bases; unmatched junction nucleotides: 9. CDR3 bases: TGTGCCAGCAGCCAACTTGGACAGGCCCGTCACACTGAAGCTTTCTTT. Protein sequence: CASSQLGQARHTEAFF.

This clone appeared once. This sample also contains other DNA sequences that code for the same CDR3. V gene TRBV6-5 combines with J gene TRBJ2-7; tentatively, D is TRBD2 (6 bases). This CDR3 has 12 amino acids. With 6 bases removed from V and 3 bases from J, the gap between germline ends came to 9 bases. Per the germline V gene, CDR1 is MNHEY and CDR2 is SVGAGI. The chain's CDR3 is CASRAGSYEQYF. The CDR3 coding sequence is TGTGCCAGCAGGGCCGGGAGCTACGAGCAGTACTTC.

V gene TRBV6-4 combines with J gene TRBJ1-2; 9 positions match TRBD1. Trimming cost V 3 bases and J 7 bases; bases outside gene matches: 9. The V gene's germline CDR1 is MRHNA and CDR2 SNTAGT. The CDR3 runs 15 residues. As DNA, the CDR3 is TGTGCCAGCAGTGATAGACCGGGACAGGGAGGTGGCTACACCTTC. It specifies CASSDRPGQGGGYTF.

J is TRBJ2-5 and V is TRBV9, with 7 bases that match TRBD2. The CDR3 covers 16 residues. After removal of 4 bases from V and 2 bases from J, the junction contained 11 bases not matched to a gene. Looked up from germline, CDR1 is SGDLS and CDR2 is YYNGEE. The CDR3 loop is CASSPLAGDLQETQYF. The CDR3, as DNA: TGTGCCAGCAGCCCCCTGGCGGGGGACCTACAAGAGACCCAGTACTTC.

V and J are TRBV6-5 and TRBJ1-1, with D perhaps TRBD1 (6 bases). Trimming took 1 base from V and 1 from J, leaving 13 bases between them. This CDR3 has 16 residues. The germline CDR1 and CDR2 sequences are MNHEY and SVGAGI. The CDR3 here is CASSYLTGAGNTEAFF. The CDR3 DNA is TGTGCCAGCAGTTACTTGACAGGCGCGGGGAACACTGAAGCTTTCTTT.

The chain is built from TRBV13 and TRBJ2-7; D possibly corresponds to TRBD2 (5 bases). The germline V and J ends were trimmed by 0 bases and 0 bases, with 9 bases remaining between them. Germline V lookup: CDR1 PRHDT, CDR2 FYEKMQ (reference sequence). The CDR3 extends over 15 amino acids. The CDR3: CASSLGFGDSYEQYF. In DNA, the CDR3 is TGTGCCAGCAGCTTAGGTTTCGGGGACTCCTACGAGCAGTACTTC. Supplemented by reference TRBV13 and TRBJ2-7, the full variable domain reads AAGVIQSPRHLIKEKRETATLKCYPIPRHDTVYWYQQGPGQDPQFLISFYEKMQSDKGSIPDRFSAQQFSDYHSELNMSSLELGDSALYFCASSLGFGDSYEQYFGPGTRLTVT.

The rearrangement joins TRBV6-1 to TRBJ1-6; 7 nucleotides agree with TRBD1. The CDR3 has 22 residues. V was clipped by 1 base and J by 0 bases; unmatched bases: 18. Germline CDR1 MNHNS, CDR2 SASEGT. The CDR3 here is CASSEGVSWDRTFSSYNSPLHF. CDR3 coding DNA: TGTGCCAGCAGTGAAGGTGTGTCTTGGGACAGAACTTTTAGCTCCTATAATTCACCCCTCCACTTT.

V is TRBV4-2 and J is TRBJ1-2; D perhaps matches TRBD1 (6 bases). CDR3 length: 15 residues. Germline V gene lookup returns CDR1 LGHNA and CDR2 YNFKEQ. V shed 0 bases and J shed 6 bases, with 14 bases lying between them. CDR3 sequence reads: CASSQDQGRFDGYTF. CDR3 nucleotide sequence: TGTGCCAGCAGCCAAGATCAGGGGCGCTTCGATGGCTACACCTTC.

The V call is TRBV5-4, the J call TRBJ1-2; no clear D. This CDR3 is 16 amino acids long. Germline V gene data show CDR1 as SGHNT and CDR2 as YYREEE (reference sequence). V was cut by 4 bases and J by 4 bases, with 20 bases left in between. CDR3 DNA sequence: TGTGCCAGCAGCGAGCGACGGTCCTCGTCATTCTATGGCTACACCTTC. Amino acid sequence: CASSERRSSSFYGYTF. The variable domain in full, completed from reference TRBV5-4 and TRBJ1-2, reads ETGVTQSPTHLIKTRGQQVTLRCSSQSGHNTVSWYQQALGQGPQFIFQYYREEENGRGNFPPRFSGLQFPNYSSELNVNALELDDSALYLCASSERRSSSFYGYTFGSGTRLTVV.

This rearrangement joins TRBV5-6 to TRBJ1-5; no reliable D call. Trimming took off 4 bases at V and 2 bases at J, with 10 bases between the two ends. The germline V gene encodes CDR1 SGHDT and CDR2 YYEEEE. The CDR3 sequence is 14 residues long. This CDR3 is CASSPAVGNQPQHF. The CDR3 nucleotides read TGTGCCAGCAGCCCGGCGGTAGGCAATCAGCCCCAGCATTTT.